The next 2 T cell receptor beta chains were all read from a single sample in a study of beta chain features in type 1 diabetes. What was sequenced were expressed TCRB transcripts, since all of the isolated RNA had been reverse transcribed. TCRdb keeps only in-frame clones here, not all; method: immunoSEQ multiplex PCR. The table shows about 620,000 clones, with 15% to 17% occurring only once. The sequenced sample was naive CD4+ T cells from blood. These receptors originate from a man aged 18 to 29 in good health.

The gene calls are TRBV7-3 and TRBJ2-7; D perhaps matches TRBD1 (6 bases). The germline V gene encodes CDR1 SGHTA and CDR2 FQGTGA. The V end lost 5 bases, the J end lost 9 bases, and 14 bases lay between the germline ends. The CDR3 runs 12 residues. In DNA, the CDR3 is TGTGCCAGCAGCCACCCCCAGGGGAGGCAGTACTTC. It codes for CASSHPQGRQYF.

J is TRBJ2-2 and V is TRBV9, with TRBD1 identical over 11 bases. The CDR3 runs to 16 residues. Germline assignment: CDR1 SGDLS and CDR2 YYNGEE. The J segment lost 6 bases and the V segment lost 3 bases, leaving 7 bases of the junction unmatched. The CDR3 reads CASSGRTGGASGELFF. CDR3 in DNA: TGTGCCAGCAGCGGCCGGACAGGGGGCGCGTCCGGGGAGCTGTTTTTT.